This is a list of T cell receptor beta chains from one sample in a study of CD8 T cells in ankylosing spondylitis. TCRdb re-called the 5' RACE reads through MiXCR, storing one row per CDR3 protein. This sample yields under 150,000 distinct CDR3 sequences, of which about a tenth are seen a single time; 2.5% to 3.5% belongs to the top ten. Sequenced sample: blood, either unsorted or a sorted T cell fraction (not recorded which). Source of these receptors: a male donor with ankylosing spondylitis or in good health (not recorded which). CDR3s include the opening cysteine and the closing phenylalanine or tryptophan. The D gene is left open where the match is weak. For some rows the clone size is stated as once, few or many, or as a class when expanded; others skip it.

len | j_gene | d_gene | v_gene | abundance | CDR3nt | CDR3aa
16 | TRBJ2-2 | . | TRBV7-8 | many | TGTGCCAGCAGCTCCTCCGGGACACTAAACACCGGGGAGCTGTTTTTT | CASSSSGTLNTGELFF
20 | TRBJ2-1 | TRBD2 | TRBV5-1 | many | TGCGCCAGCAGCCTCAACACAGGGGGATGGACTAGCGGGAGCCCCAATGAGCAGTTCTTC | CASSLNTGGWTSGSPNEQFF
13 | TRBJ1-1 | . | TRBV3-1 | few | TGTGCCAGCAGCCACCGCAGGGAGACTGAAGCTTTCTTT | CASSHRRETEAFF
17 | TRBJ2-2 | . | TRBV5-6 | many | TGTGCCAGCAGCTTGTTTGGGAGCGGGTCGAACACCGGGGAGCTGTTTTTT | CASSLFGSGSNTGELFF
15 | TRBJ2-2 | . | TRBV5-1 | . | TGCGCCAGCAGCACCACTGCAACAGCGACCGGGGAGCTGTTTTTT | CASSTTATATGELFF
14 | TRBJ1-1 | . | TRBV5-1 | many | TGCGCCAGCAGCTCGGAGGGACGGAACACTGAAGCTTTCTTT | CASSSEGRNTEAFF
15 | TRBJ2-1 | . | TRBV12-3/TRBV12-4 | few | TGTGCCAGCAGTTTCGCGGGAAGCCCTCAAAATGAGCAGTTCTTC | CASSFAGSPQNEQFF
14 | TRBJ2-1 | TRBD2 | TRBV6-1 | many | TGTGCCAGCAGGACCGGGACTACCTACAATGAGCAGTTCTTC | CASRTGTTYNEQFF
13 | TRBJ2-7 | . | TRBV13 | few | TGTGCCAGCAGCCTCCACACCCCATACGAGCAGTACTTC | CASSLHTPYEQYF
14 | TRBJ1-1 | . | TRBV3-1 | . | TGTGCCAGCAGCCAAGTTTCAAGGAACACTGAAGCTTTCTTT | CASSQVSRNTEAFF
15 | TRBJ2-1 | TRBD2 | TRBV14 | many | TGTGCCAGCAGCCTAGACGGGACTAGGGGCAATGAGCAGTTCTTC | CASSLDGTRGNEQFF
12 | TRBJ1-5 | . | TRBV20-1 | . | TGCAGTGCTGCGGACAGCAATCAGCCCCAGCATTTT | CSAADSNQPQHF
18 | TRBJ2-1 | TRBD2 | TRBV10-3 | many | TGTGCCATCAGTGAGAGGGGACTAGCGGGAAAGTTTATCTATGAGCAGTTCTTC | CAISERGLAGKFIYEQFF
16 | TRBJ2-5 | TRBD2 | TRBV28 | . | TGTGCCAGCAGCCGGGGACTAGCGGGAGTTGAAGAGACCCAGTACTTC | CASSRGLAGVEETQYF
10 | TRBJ1-2 | . | TRBV5-1 | many | TGCGCCAGCGGCTTGATGGTCACTGTGTTC | CASGLMVTVF
13 | TRBJ2-1 | TRBD2 | TRBV20-1 | many | TGCAGTGCCCCTCGGACTAGGGTCCATGAGCAGTTCTTC | CSAPRTRVHEQFF
16 | TRBJ2-3 | TRBD2 | TRBV18 | many | TGTGCCAGCTCAGGGGGACTAGCTGAAGCCACAGATACGCAGTATTTT | CASSGGLAEATDTQYF
10 | TRBJ1-2 | TRBD1 | TRBV20-1 | many | TGCAGTGCTGGGACAGACGGCTACACCTTC | CSAGTDGYTF
13 | TRBJ1-1 | . | TRBV15 | many | TGTGCCACCAGCCTGCGCCGAACTACTGAAGCTTTCTTT | CATSLRRTTEAFF
16 | TRBJ2-1 | TRBD2 | TRBV6-2/TRBV6-3 | many | TGTGCCAGCAGTTACTCGCTAGCGGGAGCCAACAATGAGCAGTTCTTC | CASSYSLAGANNEQFF
17 | TRBJ2-1 | . | TRBV4-2 | many | TGTGCCAGCAGCCAACATACAGGGTCCGGGTCCTACAATGAGCAGTTCTTC | CASSQHTGSGSYNEQFF
18 | TRBJ2-6 | TRBD1 | TRBV4-3 | . | TGCGCCAGCAGCCAAGCAGTCACAGGGGGCTTTGGGGCCAACGTCCTGACTTTC | CASSQAVTGGFGANVLTF
15 | TRBJ2-5 | . | TRBV7-2 | . | TGTGCCAGCAGCTTAATGCGGGCCCCCCAAGAGACCCAGTACTTC | CASSLMRAPQETQYF
14 | TRBJ2-7 | . | TRBV20-1 | . | TGCAGTGCTATGGAGGGAGTGTTTCCCTACGAGCAGTACTTC | CSAMEGVFPYEQYF
14 | TRBJ2-3 | . | TRBV5-1 | many | TGCGCCAGCAACTTGATCGGCAACACAGATACGCAGTATTTT | CASNLIGNTDTQYF
13 | TRBJ1-1 | . | TRBV29-1 | many | TGCAGCGCCCGAGACCAGAGGAACACTGAAGCTTTCTTT | CSARDQRNTEAFF